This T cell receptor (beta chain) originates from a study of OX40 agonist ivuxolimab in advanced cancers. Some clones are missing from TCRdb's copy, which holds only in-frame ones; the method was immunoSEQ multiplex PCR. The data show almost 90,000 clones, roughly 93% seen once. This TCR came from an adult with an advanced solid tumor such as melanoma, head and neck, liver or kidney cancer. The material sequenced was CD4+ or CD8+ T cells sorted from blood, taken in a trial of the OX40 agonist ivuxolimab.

The CDR3 DNA reads TGTGCCAGCAGCCGGGACAGGCCTCCCGGGGAGCTGTTTTTT. This gives the protein CASSRDRPPGELFF. J is TRBJ2-2 and V is TRBV9; 8 bases match TRBD1. The CDR3 contains 14 residues. Trimming took 4 bases from V and 6 from J; bases not matched to a gene: 5. Looked up from germline, CDR1 is SGDLS and CDR2 is YYNGEE.